This T cell receptor beta chain was sequenced in a study of blood T cell repertoires in COVID-19. Study-wide context: Collection of acute and convalescent COVID-19 samples took place in the United States, Italy and Spain. From T cells, B-cell-depleted T cells, or PBMCs came the material, which was cDNA or gDNA.

Residents of around 24 US areas, aged about 18 to 95 years, made up the participants. The study assigned cohorts using participant-reported clinical history. The method was immunoSEQ multiplex PCR; TCRdb's version includes in-frame clones alone and lacks a portion of them. The sample includes approximately 270,000 clones, roughly 90% of them seen just once. Germline CDR1 reads SGDLS; CDR2 reads YYNGEE. This CDR3 is built from 17 residues. Trimming took 0 bases from V and 0 from J; bases not matched to a gene: 2. This sequence was found in a man between 35 and 55 years old who had been exposed to COVID-19. The chain is built from TRBV9 and TRBJ2-1, with 11 bases fitting TRBD1. What was sequenced was PBMCs or T cells enriched from blood (not recorded which). The chain's CDR3 is CASSVADRGLSYNEQFF. As DNA, the CDR3 is TGTGCCAGCAGCGTAGCGGACAGGGGGCTCTCCTACAATGAGCAGTTCTTC.